The clone carrying this T cell receptor (beta chain) was observed a single time. The CDR3 has 15 amino acids. CDR1 and CDR2 (germline): SNHLY, FYNNEI. The junction had 8 bases not matched to a gene; V was cut back by 5 bases and J by 6 bases. TCRdb keeps only in-frame clones here, not all; method: immunoSEQ multiplex PCR. The data hold 55,000 or so clones, with over 70% observed a single time. The sample belongs to a study of blood T cell repertoires in COVID-19. Looking at the study overall: From the United States, Italy and Spain came samples of acute and convalescent COVID-19.

The sample comprised peripheral blood. The sequence was obtained from a man in his sixties with acute or convalescent COVID-19. The chain employs TRBV2 and TRBJ1-5, with 9 positions matching TRBD1. This chain's CDR3 is CASSRTGEIIQPQHF. CDR3 nucleotide sequence: TGTGCCAGCAGTAGGACAGGGGAAATCATTCAGCCCCAGCATTTT. The whole variable domain, remainder taken from reference TRBV2 and TRBJ1-5, is EPEVTQTPSHQVTQMGQEVILRCVPISNHLYFYWYRQILGQKVEFLVSFYNNEISEKSEIFDDQFSVERPDGSNFTLKIRSTKLEDSAMYFCASSRTGEIIQPQHFGDGTRLSIL.